Detailed here is one T cell receptor beta chain. Antigen: not known. This sample was taken from a study of cytomegalovirus exposure and HLA in healthy donors. Notes on the study in general: Available immune exposure information was restricted to CMV serostatus only.

V was trimmed by 11 bases and J by 11 bases, leaving 18 bases between them. The CDR3 has 12 amino acids. Germline V gives CDR1 MNHNS, CDR2 SASEGT. PCR primers comprised 60 Vbeta and 13 Jbeta primers. Clones were read by immunoSEQ multiplex PCR, and TCRdb kept only the in-frame ones, dropping some. The data contain 150,000 to 200,000 clones, under 80% of them singletons. This TCR was recovered from a female donor in good health and CMV-seronegative. This sequence joins TRBV6-1 and TRBJ1-4, with TRBD1 as a possible D gene (6 bases). Sequencing used PBMCs. The CDR3 nucleotides read TGTGCCCCGCAGGCACCAAGGGGGAAACTGTTTTTT. Encoded protein: CAPQAPRGKLFF.